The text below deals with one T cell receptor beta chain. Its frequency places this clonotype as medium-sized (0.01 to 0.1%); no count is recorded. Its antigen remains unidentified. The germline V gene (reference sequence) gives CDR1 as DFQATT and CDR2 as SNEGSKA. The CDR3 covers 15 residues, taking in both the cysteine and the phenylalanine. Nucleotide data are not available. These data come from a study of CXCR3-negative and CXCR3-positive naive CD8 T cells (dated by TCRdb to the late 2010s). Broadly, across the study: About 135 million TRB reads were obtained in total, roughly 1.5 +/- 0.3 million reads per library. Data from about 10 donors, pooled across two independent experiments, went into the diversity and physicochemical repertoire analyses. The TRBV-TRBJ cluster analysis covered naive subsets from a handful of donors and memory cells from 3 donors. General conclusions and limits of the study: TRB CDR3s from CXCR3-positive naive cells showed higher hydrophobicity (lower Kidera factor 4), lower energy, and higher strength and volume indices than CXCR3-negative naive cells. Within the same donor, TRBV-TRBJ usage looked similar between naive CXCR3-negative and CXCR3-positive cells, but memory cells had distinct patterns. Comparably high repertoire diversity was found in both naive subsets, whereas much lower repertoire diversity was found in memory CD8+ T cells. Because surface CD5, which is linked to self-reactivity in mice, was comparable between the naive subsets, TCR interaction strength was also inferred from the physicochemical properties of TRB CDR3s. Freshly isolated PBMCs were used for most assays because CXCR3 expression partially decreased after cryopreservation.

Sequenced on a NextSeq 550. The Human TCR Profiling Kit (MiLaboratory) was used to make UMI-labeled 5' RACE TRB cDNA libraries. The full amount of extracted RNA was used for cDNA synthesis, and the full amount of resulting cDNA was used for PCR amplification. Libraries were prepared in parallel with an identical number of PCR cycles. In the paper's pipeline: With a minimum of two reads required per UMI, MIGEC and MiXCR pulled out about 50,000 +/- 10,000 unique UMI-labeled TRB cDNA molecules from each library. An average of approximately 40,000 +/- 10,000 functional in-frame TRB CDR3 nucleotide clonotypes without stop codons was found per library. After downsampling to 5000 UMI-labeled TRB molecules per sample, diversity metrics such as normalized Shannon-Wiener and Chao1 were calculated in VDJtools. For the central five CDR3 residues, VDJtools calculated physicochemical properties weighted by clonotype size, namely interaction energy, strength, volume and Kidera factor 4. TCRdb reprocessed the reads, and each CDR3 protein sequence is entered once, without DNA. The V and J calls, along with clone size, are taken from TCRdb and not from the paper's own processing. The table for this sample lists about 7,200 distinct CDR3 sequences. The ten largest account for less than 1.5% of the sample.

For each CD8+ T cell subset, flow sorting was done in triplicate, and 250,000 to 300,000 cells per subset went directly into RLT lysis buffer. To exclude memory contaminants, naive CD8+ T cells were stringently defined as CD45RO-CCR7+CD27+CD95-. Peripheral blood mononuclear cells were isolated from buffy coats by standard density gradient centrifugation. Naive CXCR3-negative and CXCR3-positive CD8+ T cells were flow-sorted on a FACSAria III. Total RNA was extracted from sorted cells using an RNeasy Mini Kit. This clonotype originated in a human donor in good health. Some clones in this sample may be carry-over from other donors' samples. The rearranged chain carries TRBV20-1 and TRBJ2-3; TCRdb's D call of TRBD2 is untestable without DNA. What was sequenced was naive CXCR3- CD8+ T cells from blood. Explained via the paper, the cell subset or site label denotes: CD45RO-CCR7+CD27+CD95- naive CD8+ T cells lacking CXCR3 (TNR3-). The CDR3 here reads CSAQGGLAGTDTQYF.